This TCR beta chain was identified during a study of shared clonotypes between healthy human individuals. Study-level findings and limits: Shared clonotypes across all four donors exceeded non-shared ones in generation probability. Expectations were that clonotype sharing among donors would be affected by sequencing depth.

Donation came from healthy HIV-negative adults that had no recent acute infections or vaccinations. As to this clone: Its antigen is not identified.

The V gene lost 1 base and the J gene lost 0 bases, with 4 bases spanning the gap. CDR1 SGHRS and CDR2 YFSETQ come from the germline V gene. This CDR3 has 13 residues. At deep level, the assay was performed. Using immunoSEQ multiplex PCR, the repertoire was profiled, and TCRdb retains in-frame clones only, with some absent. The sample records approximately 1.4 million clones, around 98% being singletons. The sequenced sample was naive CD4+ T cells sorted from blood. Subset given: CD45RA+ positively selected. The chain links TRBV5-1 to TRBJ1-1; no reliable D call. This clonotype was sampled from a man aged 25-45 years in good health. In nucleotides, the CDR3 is TGCGCCAGCAGCTTGATGGTGAACACTGAAGCTTTCTTT. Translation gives CASSLMVNTEAFF.